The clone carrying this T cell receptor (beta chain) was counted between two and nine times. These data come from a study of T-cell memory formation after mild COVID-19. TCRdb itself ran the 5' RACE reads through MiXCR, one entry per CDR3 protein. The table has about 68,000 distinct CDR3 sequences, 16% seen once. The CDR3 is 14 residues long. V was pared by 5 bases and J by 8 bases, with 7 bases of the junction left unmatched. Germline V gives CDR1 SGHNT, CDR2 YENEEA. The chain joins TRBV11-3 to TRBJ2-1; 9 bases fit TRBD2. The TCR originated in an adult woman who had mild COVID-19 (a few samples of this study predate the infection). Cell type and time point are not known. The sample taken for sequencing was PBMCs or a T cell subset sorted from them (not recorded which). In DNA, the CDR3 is TGTGCCAGCAGCCCCCCTAGCGGGGTATATGAGCAGTTCTTC. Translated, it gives CASSPPSGVYEQFF.